One and the same sample provided the 13 T cell receptor beta chains below, sequenced in a study of blood T cell repertoires in COVID-19. TCRdb keeps only in-frame clones here, not all; method: immunoSEQ multiplex PCR. The sample records hundreds of thousands of clones, just under 90% being singletons. The sequenced material came from PBMCs or T cells enriched from blood (not recorded which). Receptors were obtained from a woman in her forties or fifties who had recovered from COVID-19.

The V call is TRBV19, the J call TRBJ1-2; D is possibly TRBD1 (6 bases). V lost 6 bases and J lost 7, with 18 bases in between. Germline loops: CDR1 LNHDA, CDR2 SQIVND (reference sequence). The CDR3 contains 14 residues. CDR3 loop: CASSDRTALFGYTF. The CDR3 region has the DNA TGTGCCAGTAGCGACCGGACAGCCTTATTTGGCTACACCTTC.

This chain links TRBV30 with TRBJ2-7, with a tentative D call TRBD2 (6 bases). Germline loops: CDR1 GTSNPN, CDR2 SVGIG (reference sequence). The V end was cut by 0 bases, the J end by 3 bases, with 15 bases between. The CDR3 has 15 amino acids. CDR3 amino acids: CAWSVGGWRGYEQYF. The CDR3 DNA reads as TGTGCCTGGAGTGTTGGGGGATGGAGGGGCTACGAGCAGTACTTC.

This chain joins TRBV2 and TRBJ1-1; possibly TRBD1 for D (6 bases). The CDR3 consists of 16 residues. Germline CDR1 is SNHLY and CDR2 is FYNNEI. Trimming took 3 bases from V and 1 from J, leaving 15 bases between them. The CDR3 DNA follows: TGTGCCAGCAGTGAGATTTGGGGGCGAGGGAACACTGAAGCTTTCTTT. Protein: CASSEIWGRGNTEAFF.

Only a few counts were recorded for this clone. The V call is TRBV14, the J call TRBJ2-2; D gene ambiguous. The V end was cut by 4 bases, the J end by 0 bases, with 9 bases between. This CDR3 has 15 residues. Per the germline V gene, CDR1 is SGHDN and CDR2 is FVKESK. The CDR3 DNA follows: TGTGCCAGCAGCCTATCGATAGCGAACACCGGGGAGCTGTTTTTT. Protein: CASSLSIANTGELFF.

The rearrangement links TRBV7-2 to TRBJ1-6, with a tentative D call TRBD1 (6 bases). The CDR3 runs to 16 residues. Germline V gene data show CDR1 as SGHTA and CDR2 as FQGNSA. The V gene lost 1 base and the J gene lost 4 bases, with 11 bases spanning the gap. For the CDR3, the DNA is TGTGCCAGCAGCTTAGGGACAGTCGGGTATAATTCACCCCTCCACTTT. Translating gives CASSLGTVGYNSPLHF.

DNA of the CDR3: TGCGCCAGCAGCTTAGGGGTATCGGAATCACCCCTCCACTTT. It yields the protein CASSLGVSESPLHF. The chain carries TRBV5-1 and TRBJ1-6, with D possibly matching TRBD1 (5 bases). The CDR3 has 14 amino acids. Between the trimmed V and J ends, which lost 2 bases and 10 bases, there was a span of 13 bases. Germline V gene data show CDR1 as SGHRS and CDR2 as YFSETQ.

The chain is built from TRBV6-5 and TRBJ1-2, with 7 nucleotides matching TRBD1. The ends lost 6 bases at V and 4 bases at J; junction bases unmatched: 11. The CDR3 has 15 residues. Germline CDR1 is MNHEY and CDR2 is SVGAGI. CDR3 residues: CASRTGRGQSYGYTF. In DNA, the CDR3 is TGTGCCAGCAGAACCGGAAGGGGACAGAGCTATGGCTACACCTTC.

This clone was counted once. V is TRBV6-5 and J is TRBJ1-2; no firm D call. Germline V CDR1 and CDR2: MNHEY, SVGAGI. The V gene lost 6 bases and the J gene lost 4 bases, with 9 bases spanning the gap. This CDR3 region has 12 residues. CDR3 amino acids: CASSNTAYGYTF. For the CDR3, the DNA is TGTGCCAGCAGCAATACAGCCTATGGCTACACCTTC.

This rearrangement joins TRBV9 to TRBJ2-7, with TRBD2 matching 11 bases. Germline V gene sequence: CDR1 SGDLS, CDR2 YYNGEE. V gave up 3 bases and J gave up 2 bases; unmatched junction bases: 1. The CDR3 runs to 14 residues. CDR3 bases: TGTGCCAGCAGCGAACTAGCGGGGGCCTACGAGCAGTACTTC. It specifies CASSELAGAYEQYF.

With regard to this clone: An end of the junction differs from the germline gene, which may be a read error. V usage is TRBV7-7 and J usage is TRBJ2-7; D possibly corresponds to TRBD2 (7 bases). This CDR3 spans 15 amino acids. Germline lookup yields CDR1 SSHAT and CDR2 FNYEAQ (reference sequence). This chain's CDR3 is CASSPGGRGTGEQYF. The CDR3 DNA follows: TGTGCTAGCAGCCCGGGGGGCAGGGGTACTGGCGAGCAGTACTTC. The full variable domain, completed using reference TRBV7-7 and TRBJ2-7, is GAGVSQSPRYKVTKRGQDVTLRCDPISSHATLYWYQQALGQGPEFLTYFNYEAQPDKSGLPSDRFSAERPEGSISTLTIQRTEQRDSAMYRCASSPGGRGTGEQYFGPGTRLTVT.

The V call is TRBV2, the J call TRBJ2-2, with D perhaps TRBD2 (5 bases). This CDR3 region has 17 residues. V shed 1 base and J shed 0 bases, with 12 bases lying between them. Germline CDR1 and CDR2: SNHLY and FYNNEI. For the CDR3, the DNA is TGTGCCAGCAGTGAAGGTGGACTGACCGCGAACACCGGGGAGCTGTTTTTT. Residues: CASSEGGLTANTGELFF.

The rearrangement joins TRBV28 to TRBJ1-4, with D possibly matching TRBD1 (6 bases). Looked up from germline, CDR1 is MDHEN and CDR2 is SYDVKM. V gave up 3 bases and J gave up 8 bases, with 10 bases separating them. The CDR3 runs to 13 residues. The CDR3 spells CASSFFRGEKLFF. Written as DNA, the CDR3 is TGTGCCAGCAGTTTTTTTAGGGGGGAAAAACTGTTTTTT.

In this sample, this clone turned up a few times. V gene TRBV5-1 combines with J gene TRBJ1-3, with D possibly being TRBD1 (5 bases). V lost 7 bases to trimming and J lost 1 base, with 12 bases between them. Germline CDR1 reads SGHRS; CDR2 reads YFSETQ. This CDR3 has 14 amino acids. Here the CDR3 reads CASHPGTSGNTIYF. The CDR3 coding sequence is TGCGCCAGCCACCCAGGGACTTCTGGAAACACCATATATTTT.